These T cell receptor beta chains were read from a single sample in a study of identical twins. TCRdb fed the 5' RACE reads into MiXCR, producing one record per CDR3 protein. The sample has some 660,000 distinct CDR3 sequences, 8.6% seen once. This same sample was also taken into another study, of yellow fever vaccine responses in identical twins.

Sequenced: PBMCs. Receptors were obtained from a woman aged 18-29 years in good health. The CDR3 runs from the conserved cysteine through the conserved F or W. A D gene is named only where the DNA matches it firmly. Some rows have no size entry. The others give once, few or many, or a class for an expanded clone.

CDR3nt	CDR3aa	abundance	v_gene	j_gene	d_gene
TGCGCCAGCAGCCAAGATAATCTAGCTATAGTGAATGAGCAGTTCTTC	CASSQDNLAIVNEQFF	few	TRBV4-3	TRBJ2-1	NA
TGTGCATCTTCGGGAGTTTTAAACATTCAGTACTTC	CASSGVLNIQYF	NA	TRBV7-2	TRBJ2-4	NA
TGCGCCAGCAGATGGGAGGGAGTGACCAATGAGCAGTTCTTC	CASRWEGVTNEQFF	many	TRBV5-1	TRBJ2-1	TRBD2
TGTGCCAGCGAACAGGGGGTTGGCGATTCACCCCTCCACTTT	CASEQGVGDSPLHF	many	TRBV12-3/TRBV12-4	TRBJ1-6	TRBD1
TGTGCCAGCAGCCCGGATTCTAGCGGATCCTACGAGCAGTACTTC	CASSPDSSGSYEQYF	medium-sized	TRBV7-2	TRBJ2-7	TRBD2
TGTGCCAGCAGTTTAGCCCCGAGACTAGTCACAGATACGCAGTATTTT	CASSLAPRLVTDTQYF	many	TRBV12-3/TRBV12-4	TRBJ2-3	NA
TGTGCCAGCAGTGAACTAGCGGCAACAGATACGCAGTATTTT	CASSELAATDTQYF	NA	TRBV2	TRBJ2-3	TRBD2
TGCAGTGCTAGAGATCTCAGGCGGGGGGCCAACGAGCAGTTCTTC	CSARDLRRGANEQFF	NA	TRBV20-1	TRBJ2-1	TRBD2
TGTGCCAGCAGCCAGGGACTAGCGGGAGGTACGCAGTATTTT	CASSQGLAGGTQYF	many	TRBV3-1	TRBJ2-3	TRBD2
TGTGCCAGCAGCCTCCCATTCTCCTACGAGCAGTACTTC	CASSLPFSYEQYF	many	TRBV12-3/TRBV12-4	TRBJ2-7	NA
TGTGCCACCGCGGGACTAGCGAAAACAGATACGCAGTATTTT	CATAGLAKTDTQYF	many	TRBV24-1	TRBJ2-3	TRBD2
TGCAGCGTTGGTCACACCGGGGAGCTGTTTTTT	CSVGHTGELFF	NA	TRBV29-1	TRBJ2-2	NA